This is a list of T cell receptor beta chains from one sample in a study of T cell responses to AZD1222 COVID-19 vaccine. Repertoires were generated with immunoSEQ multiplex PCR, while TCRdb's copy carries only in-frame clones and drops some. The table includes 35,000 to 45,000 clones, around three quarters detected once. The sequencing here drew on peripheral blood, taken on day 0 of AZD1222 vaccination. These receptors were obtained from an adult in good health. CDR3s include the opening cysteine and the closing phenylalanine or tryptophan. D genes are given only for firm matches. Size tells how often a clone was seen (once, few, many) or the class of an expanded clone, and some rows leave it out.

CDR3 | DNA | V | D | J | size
CASSPPLTGWETQYF | TGTGCCAGCAGCCCCCCCCTGACAGGGTGGGAGACCCAGTACTTC | TRBV11-3 | TRBD1 | TRBJ2-5 | -
CASTPPAFYGYTF | TGTGCCAGCACTCCTCCCGCGTTCTATGGCTACACCTTC | TRBV28 | - | TRBJ1-2 | -
CASSYSTGDGYTF | TGTGCCAGCAGTTACTCTACGGGGGATGGCTACACCTTC | TRBV6-2/TRBV6-3 | - | TRBJ1-2 | -
CASSKETGIQPQHF | TGTGCCAGCTCGAAGGAGACAGGGATTCAGCCCCAGCATTTT | TRBV18 | TRBD1 | TRBJ1-5 | few
CASSQGDRGNQPQHF | TGTGCCAGTAGTCAGGGGGACAGGGGGAATCAGCCCCAGCATTTT | TRBV19 | TRBD1 | TRBJ1-5 | -
CATTPKTSGVTGELFF | TGTGCCACCACGCCTAAGACTAGCGGGGTCACCGGGGAGCTGTTTTTT | TRBV10-3 | TRBD2 | TRBJ2-2 | -
CAWSLDRDLYGYTF | TGTGCCTGGAGTTTGGACCGGGACCTTTATGGCTACACCTTC | TRBV30 | - | TRBJ1-2 | -
CASSPGTGGFYEQYF | TGTGCCAGTAGTCCCGGGACAGGGGGCTTCTACGAGCAGTACTTC | TRBV19 | TRBD1 | TRBJ2-7 | -
CASSVGAEKGTQYF | TGTGCCAGCAGCGTAGGAGCAGAAAAAGGGACCCAGTACTTC | TRBV9 | - | TRBJ2-5 | -
CASSFVGQGNEKLFF | TGTGCCAGCAGTTTCGTGGGACAGGGCAATGAAAAACTGTTTTTT | TRBV28 | TRBD1 | TRBJ1-4 | -
CASSIFGGGAHEQFF | TGTGCCAGTAGTATTTTTGGCGGGGGGGCACATGAGCAGTTCTTC | TRBV19 | TRBD2 | TRBJ2-1 | -
CASTGGENTIYF | TGTGCCAGCACCGGAGGGGAAAACACCATATATTTT | TRBV11-3 | - | TRBJ1-3 | -
CASSQALSAEYGYTF | TGTGCCAGCAGCCAAGCTCTGAGCGCGGAATATGGCTACACCTTC | TRBV4-2 | - | TRBJ1-2 | -
CASSLILGTSGEETQYF | TGTGCCAGCAGCTTGATCCTTGGGACTAGCGGGGAAGAGACCCAGTACTTC | TRBV5-8 | TRBD2 | TRBJ2-5 | -
CASSLVGDYGYTF | TGTGCCAGCAGCTTAGTGGGGGACTATGGCTACACCTTC | TRBV7-2 | - | TRBJ1-2 | -
CASSRTVAEAFF | TGTGCCAGCAGCCGGACAGTTGCTGAAGCTTTCTTT | TRBV7-9 | - | TRBJ1-1 | -
CASSFLGATDTQYF | TGTGCCAGCAGCTTTTTAGGGGCCACAGATACGCAGTATTTT | TRBV5-4 | - | TRBJ2-3 | -
CASSGTGGDQPQHF | TGTGCCTCATCCGGGACAGGGGGCGATCAGCCCCAGCATTTT | TRBV27 | TRBD1 | TRBJ1-5 | -
CASSSGTYEQYF | TGTGCCAGCAGCTCCGGAACCTACGAGCAGTACTTC | TRBV7-9 | - | TRBJ2-7 | few
CASSFTDYGYTF | TGTGCCAGCAGCTTCACAGACTATGGCTACACCTTC | TRBV7-2 | - | TRBJ1-2 | -
CASSLEGGSYNEQFF | TGTGCCAGCAGCTTAGAAGGGGGCTCCTACAATGAGCAGTTCTTC | TRBV7-6 | - | TRBJ2-1 | -
CASSLLGLDYTF | TGTGCCAGCAGCTTACTTGGTCTCGACTACACCTTC | TRBV7-3 | - | TRBJ1-2 | -
CSVEAASTDTQYF | TGCAGCGTTGAAGCTGCGAGCACAGATACGCAGTATTTT | TRBV29-1 | - | TRBJ2-3 | -
CASSLLAWEGNQPQHF | TGTGCCAGCAGCTTATTGGCGTGGGAGGGCAATCAGCCCCAGCATTTT | TRBV7-2 | - | TRBJ1-5 | few
CASKKMDTTDTQYF | TGTGCCAGCAAGAAGATGGACACCACAGATACGCAGTATTTT | TRBV9 | - | TRBJ2-3 | -
CASSFTGTGNTEAFF | TGCGCCAGCAGCTTTACCGGGACAGGGAACACTGAAGCTTTCTTT | TRBV5-1 | TRBD1 | TRBJ1-1 | -
CASSPVATGENEQYF | TGTGCCAGCTCACCAGTGGCGACAGGCGAGAACGAGCAGTACTTC | TRBV18 | - | TRBJ2-7 | -
CASRQGNTEAFF | TGTGCCAGCAGACAGGGTAACACTGAAGCTTTCTTT | TRBV7-9 | - | TRBJ1-1 | -
CASSPESRENTEAFF | TGTGCCAGCTCACCCGAGTCGAGGGAAAACACTGAAGCTTTCTTT | TRBV18 | - | TRBJ1-1 | once
CASSFQTGGKDGGELFF | TGTGCCAGTAGTTTCCAGACAGGGGGCAAGGATGGCGGGGAGCTGTTTTTT | TRBV19 | TRBD1 | TRBJ2-2 | -
CASGLVNGGEQYF | TGTGCTAGTGGTTTGGTAAATGGCGGCGAGCAGTACTTC | TRBV12-5 | - | TRBJ2-7 | -
CASSQSGSSTDTQYF | TGTGCCAGCAGCCAGAGCGGGAGCAGCACAGATACGCAGTATTTT | TRBV3-1/TRBV3-2 | TRBD2 | TRBJ2-3 | -
CASSFGRGAYEQYF | TGTGCCAGCAGTTTCGGCAGGGGAGCCTACGAGCAGTACTTC | TRBV6-5 | - | TRBJ2-7 | -
CASSSRGEQYF | TGTGCCAGCAGTTCCCGGGGCGAGCAGTACTTC | TRBV12-3/TRBV12-4 | - | TRBJ2-7 | -
CASSSAEGGSSGANVLTF | TGTGCCAGTAGTAGCGCAGAGGGTGGGAGCTCTGGGGCCAACGTCCTGACTTTC | TRBV19 | - | TRBJ2-6 | -
CASGRDTEAFF | TGTGCCAGCGGTCGAGACACTGAAGCTTTCTTT | TRBV7-9 | - | TRBJ1-1 | -
CASSLLGGSKNIQYF | TGTGCCAGCAGCTTACTCGGGGGCTCTAAAAACATTCAGTACTTC | TRBV7-2 | - | TRBJ2-4 | -
CASSYSRYGGTDTQYF | TGTGCCAGCAGTTACTCGAGGTACGGGGGCACAGATACGCAGTATTTT | TRBV6-6 | - | TRBJ2-3 | -
CASSSTVTSLTDTQYF | TGTGCCAGCAGTTCCACCGTGACTAGCCTCACAGATACGCAGTATTTT | TRBV6-2/TRBV6-3 | TRBD2 | TRBJ2-3 | -
CASTQDRGQETQYF | TGTGCCAGCACCCAGGACAGGGGGCAAGAGACCCAGTACTTC | TRBV6-5 | TRBD1 | TRBJ2-5 | -
CASSMGTLQPQHF | TGTGCCAGTAGTATGGGGACCCTTCAGCCCCAGCATTTT | TRBV19 | - | TRBJ1-5 | -
CASSSQGAGNTIYF | TGTGCCAGCAGCTCACAGGGGGCGGGAAACACCATATATTTT | TRBV28 | TRBD1 | TRBJ1-3 | -
CASSPTSGLQETQYF | TGTGCCAGCAGCCCCACTAGCGGACTCCAAGAGACCCAGTACTTC | TRBV5-4 | TRBD2 | TRBJ2-5 | few
CASSDPSRGANEKLFF | TGTGCCAGCAGTGACCCAAGCAGGGGTGCTAATGAAAAACTGTTTTTT | TRBV25-1 | - | TRBJ1-4 | -
CASSGGVSNTGELFF | TGTGCCAGTAGTGGGGGGGTTAGTAACACCGGGGAGCTGTTTTTT | TRBV19 | TRBD2 | TRBJ2-2 | -
CGSKGGVTGELFF | TGTGGCAGCAAGGGGGGGGTCACCGGGGAGCTGTTTTTT | TRBV12-3/TRBV12-4 | - | TRBJ2-2 | -
CASSLAGQYNEQFF | TGTGCCAGCAGCTTGGCTGGGCAGTACAATGAGCAGTTCTTC | TRBV7-2 | - | TRBJ2-1 | -
CSAPDSYGYTF | TGCAGTGCTCCGGACAGCTATGGCTACACCTTC | TRBV20-1 | - | TRBJ1-2 | -
CASSLMQGTDTQYF | TGTGCCAGCAGTTTGATGCAGGGCACAGATACGCAGTATTTT | TRBV28 | - | TRBJ2-3 | -
CASSPGQPPYTF | TGTGCCAGCTCACCTGGACAGCCACCTTACACCTTC | TRBV18 | - | TRBJ1-2 | -
CASYHWRYEQYF | TGTGCCAGCTATCATTGGCGGTACGAGCAGTACTTC | TRBV12-3/TRBV12-4 | - | TRBJ2-7 | -
CAISDSRQGEDQPQHF | TGTGCCATCAGTGATAGTAGACAGGGGGAAGATCAGCCCCAGCATTTT | TRBV10-3 | TRBD1 | TRBJ1-5 | -
CASSLQGQGDGYTF | TGTGCCAGCAGTTTACAAGGACAGGGGGATGGCTACACCTTC | TRBV28 | TRBD1 | TRBJ1-2 | once
CASSQDLQGRPNSPLHF | TGTGCCAGCAGCCAAGATCTGCAAGGACGGCCTAATTCACCCCTCCACTTT | TRBV4-2 | - | TRBJ1-6 | -
CASTTPRTGDEGYTF | TGTGCCAGTACCACCCCTAGGACGGGGGATGAGGGCTACACCTTC | TRBV19 | - | TRBJ1-2 | few
CASSNRLAGLSTDTQYF | TGTGCCAGCAGCAACCGACTAGCGGGGCTTAGCACAGATACGCAGTATTTT | TRBV3-1/TRBV3-2 | TRBD2 | TRBJ2-3 | -
CASSLGQVWSTEAFF | TGCGCCAGCAGCTTAGGACAGGTTTGGTCCACTGAAGCTTTCTTT | TRBV5-1 | TRBD1 | TRBJ1-1 | -
CASSEGFLGARGYTF | TGTGCCAGCAGTGAGGGCTTTTTGGGGGCTCGCGGCTACACCTTC | TRBV28 | - | TRBJ1-2 | -
CARRDRGLLNEQFF | TGTGCCAGAAGGGACAGGGGGCTCCTGAATGAGCAGTTCTTC | TRBV9 | TRBD1 | TRBJ2-1 | -